Each of the 20 T cell receptor beta chains below was sequenced from the same sample in a study of blood T cell repertoires in COVID-19. Only in-frame clones appear in the TCRdb table, and some are missing; sequencing was by immunoSEQ multiplex PCR. The top ten hold 25% to 35% of the sample, which has roughly 85,000 clones, more than 80% seen once. The sequenced sample was peripheral blood. The receptors derive from a man in his forties or fifties with active or convalescent COVID-19.

CDR3 loop: CASSRKTVPEAFF. Here the CDR3 DNA reads TGTGCCAGCAGTAGAAAAACGGTCCCTGAAGCTTTCTTT. The genes are TRBV21-1 and TRBJ1-1. TRBV21-1 has pseudogene status. The CDR3 is 13 residues long.

The chain employs TRBV18 and TRBJ2-7; D gene unclear. Between the trimmed V and J ends, which lost 6 bases and 4 bases, there was a span of 13 bases. The CDR3 spans 13 residues. Germline lookup yields CDR1 KGHSH and CDR2 LQKENI. DNA for the CDR3: TGTGCCAGCTCCTTAGCTCAGAGATACGAGCAGTACTTC. Encoded protein: CASSLAQRYEQYF.

The genes are TRBV30 and TRBJ2-3; a weak D match, TRBD1 (5 bases). Trimming took 6 bases from V and 6 from J, leaving 19 bases between them. The CDR3 spans 14 residues. CDR1 and CDR2 from the germline V gene are GTSNPN and SVGIG (reference sequence). CDR3 coding DNA: TGTGCCTGCTGGTGGCAGGGCCTTTACGATACGCAGTATTTT. Its translation: CACWWQGLYDTQYF. The full variable domain, completed using reference TRBV30 and TRBJ2-3, is SQTIHQWPATLVQPVGSPLSLECTVEGTSNPNLYWYRQAAGRGLQLLFYSVGIGQISSEVPQNLSASRPQDRQFILSSKKLLLSDSGFYLCACWWQGLYDTQYFGPGTRLTVL.

The genes are TRBV6-5 and TRBJ2-3, with 12 bases matching TRBD1. The CDR3 has 15 amino acids. J gave up 4 bases and V 6 bases, and 5 bases lay outside the gene matches. Germline CDR1 is MNHEY and CDR2 is SVGAGI. In nucleotides, the CDR3 is TGTGCCAGCAGAGGGGACAGGGGGCCGGCAGATACGCAGTATTTT. The encoded protein is CASRGDRGPADTQYF.

This clone was observed a handful of times. The chain has TRBV5-1 and TRBJ2-2; 7 positions match TRBD1. V was pared by 7 bases and J by 5 bases, with 8 bases of the junction left unmatched. Per the germline V gene, CDR1 is SGHRS and CDR2 is YFSETQ. The CDR3 runs 14 residues. This CDR3 reads CASDRTGNTGELFF. CDR3 bases: TGCGCCAGCGATAGGACAGGCAATACCGGGGAGCTGTTTTTT.

The count of this clone is one. The chain has TRBV30 and TRBJ2-5; TRBD1 might be the D (6 bases). The germline V and J ends were trimmed by 0 bases and 4 bases, with 12 bases remaining between them. CDR1 and CDR2 from the germline V gene are GTSNPN and SVGIG (reference sequence). The CDR3 sequence is 14 residues long. CDR3 amino acids: CAWSVTSTGETQYF. DNA for the CDR3: TGTGCCTGGAGTGTAACATCGACAGGAGAGACCCAGTACTTC.

The chain joins TRBV19 to TRBJ2-6, with 7 bases aligning to TRBD1. V trimming: 7 bases; J trimming: 0 bases; junction bases outside the gene matches: 6. The CDR3 is 16 residues long. Germline V gene sequence: CDR1 LNHDA, CDR2 SQIVND (reference sequence). The CDR3 bases are TGTGCCAGTACCCCAGGGACAGTCTCTGGGGCCAACGTCCTGACTTTC. Protein product: CASTPGTVSGANVLTF.

This chain links TRBV7-9 with TRBJ2-3, with 9 nucleotides matching TRBD1. V gave up 4 bases and J gave up 2 bases; unmatched junction bases: 10. This CDR3 is built from 17 residues. From germline, CDR1 is SEHNR and CDR2 FQNEAQ (reference sequence). The CDR3 protein is CASSSRPGTGPTDTQYF. The CDR3 DNA follows: TGTGCCAGCAGCTCCCGCCCCGGGACAGGGCCCACAGATACGCAGTATTTT.

This chain connects TRBV19 to TRBJ2-4; TRBD1 matches at 8 bases. Germline CDR1 and CDR2: LNHDA and SQIVND (reference sequence). The CDR3 sequence is 12 residues long. V was pared by 9 bases and J by 8 bases, with 6 bases of the junction left unmatched. CDR3 DNA sequence: TGTGCCAGCTCGACAGGGGCACACATTCAGTACTTC. Its translation: CASSTGAHIQYF.

J is TRBJ1-1 and V is TRBV5-4, with unresolved D. Deletions cut 2 bases from V and 5 bases from J, with 16 bases between. The CDR3 is made up of 15 amino acids. Per germline, CDR1 SGHNT and CDR2 YYREEE (reference sequence). The CDR3 region is CASSLRRSLGTEAFF. CDR3 nucleotide sequence: TGTGCCAGCAGCTTACGTCGGTCACTCGGGACTGAAGCTTTCTTT.

The J gene is TRBJ1-2, the V gene TRBV4-2; 8 nucleotides agree with TRBD1. V was clipped by 1 base and J by 5 bases; unmatched bases: 6. Germline V gene sequence: CDR1 LGHNA, CDR2 YNFKEQ. This CDR3 has 15 residues. CDR3 protein: CASSQAPGQVYGYTF. The CDR3 nucleotides read TGTGCCAGCAGCCAAGCCCCGGGACAGGTTTATGGCTACACCTTC.

The chain carries TRBV6-2 or TRBV6-3 and TRBJ1-4; TRBD1 is a possible D gene (5 bases). CDR1 and CDR2 from the germline V gene are MNHEY and SVGEGT. Between the trimmed V and J ends, which lost 5 bases and 3 bases, there was a span of 13 bases. The CDR3 has 15 amino acids. Here the CDR3 DNA reads TGTGCCAGCAGTCAGACAGACCGATCTAATGAAAAACTGTTTTTT. It yields the protein CASSQTDRSNEKLFF.

The count of this clone is one. The chain has TRBV9 and TRBJ1-2; the match to TRBD1 covers 10 bases. The CDR3 runs 14 residues. V lost 5 bases, J lost 13 bases, and 14 bases stayed unmatched. Germline V gene lookup returns CDR1 SGDLS and CDR2 YYNGEE. CDR3 sequence: CASSTRDRGGFGTF. In DNA form, the CDR3 reads TGTGCCAGCAGTACTCGGGACAGGGGCGGGTTTGGCACCTTC. Using reference TRBV9 and TRBJ1-2 for the parts outside the CDR3, the full variable domain is DSGVTQTPKHLITATGQRVTLRCSPRSGDLSVYWYQQSLDQGLQFLIQYYNGEERAKGNILERFSAQQFPDLHSELNLSSLELGDSALYFCASSTRDRGGFGTFGSGTRLTVV.

J is TRBJ1-1 and V is TRBV6-2 or TRBV6-3, with TRBD1 matching 7 bases. This CDR3 is built from 13 residues. Germline V gene lookup returns CDR1 MNHEY and CDR2 SVGEGT. V lost 5 bases to trimming and J lost 5 bases; unmatched junction nucleotides: 5. Here the CDR3 DNA reads TGTGCCAGCAGTGACAGGGCAGGGACTGAAGCTTTCTTT. Protein sequence: CASSDRAGTEAFF.

The rearrangement joins TRBV19 to TRBJ2-3; weak D call: TRBD2 (5 bases). Trimming cost V 5 bases and J 6 bases, with 18 bases left between them. The CDR3 totals 15 residues. The V gene's germline CDR1 is LNHDA and CDR2 SQIVND (reference sequence). CDR3 sequence: CASSRTFEAMDTQYF. The CDR3 region has the DNA TGTGCCAGTAGTCGGACTTTTGAGGCGATGGATACGCAGTATTTT.

This chain links TRBV11-2 with TRBJ1-4; 7 nucleotides match TRBD1. The CDR3 contains 15 residues. V dropped 5 bases and J dropped 5; count of bases not matched to a gene: 8. Germline V gives CDR1 SGHAT, CDR2 FQNNGV. CDR3 region: CASSPNPDRNEKLFF. CDR3 bases: TGTGCCAGCAGCCCCAACCCGGACAGGAATGAAAAACTGTTTTTT.

The chain uses TRBV4-3 and TRBJ1-1, with 8 bases fitting TRBD1. J lost 4 bases, V lost 5 bases, and 6 bases had no gene match. The germline V gene has CDR1 LGHNA and CDR2 YSLEER. CDR3 length: 14 amino acids. The CDR3 region has the DNA TGCGCCAGCAGCAAATACAGGGGGGGCACTGAAGCTTTCTTT. Its protein product is CASSKYRGGTEAFF.

The genes are TRBV27 and TRBJ1-2, with a tentative D call TRBD1 (6 bases). From germline, CDR1 is MNHEY and CDR2 SMNVEV (reference sequence). The CDR3 length is 12 residues. The V end lost 5 bases, the J end lost 8 bases, and 12 bases lay between the germline ends. CDR3 nucleotide sequence: TGTGCCAGCAGTCCAACAGGGTTCGGCTACACCTTC. It translates to CASSPTGFGYTF.

The chain links TRBV24-1 to TRBJ2-3, with D maybe TRBD1 (5 bases). V lost 5 bases to trimming and J lost 0 bases, with 11 bases between them. This CDR3 spans 15 amino acids. Germline CDR1 KGHDR, CDR2 SFDVKD. The CDR3 DNA reads TGTGCCACCAGTGGGGGCGGTACGAGCACAGATACGCAGTATTTT. Amino acid sequence: CATSGGGTSTDTQYF.

The chain uses TRBV12-2 and TRBJ1-1. TRBV12-2 represents a pseudogene. This CDR3 contains 13 residues. CDR3 protein: CASRLVSGSEAFF. The CDR3, as DNA: TGTGCAAGTCGCTTAGTATCGGGAAGTGAAGCTTTCTTT.